This entry lists 26 T cell receptor beta chains sequenced from one sample in a study of blood T cells in healthy people across ages. Then a second PCR, running about 6 to 12 cycles, was carried out with a sample-barcoded 5' primer and a J-beta primer mix. TCRdb re-called the 5' RACE reads through MiXCR, storing one row per CDR3 protein. The sample lists about a million distinct CDR3 sequences; about 44% were seen once. Sequenced input: blood. The receptor set was obtained from a man younger than 45 in good health.

The chain recombines TRBV6-2 or TRBV6-3 with TRBJ1-2; D gene unclear. Germline CDR1 and CDR2: MNHEY and SVGEGT. V was cut by 7 bases and J by 1 base, with 16 bases left in between. The CDR3 length is 15 residues. CDR3 sequence: CASTDLPADNYGYTF. The CDR3 DNA is TGTGCCAGCACCGATCTCCCGGCGGATAACTATGGCTACACCTTC.

The chain uses TRBV9 and TRBJ1-6; tentatively, D is TRBD1 (6 bases). CDR1 and CDR2 from the germline V gene are SGDLS and YYNGEE. Between the trimmed V and J ends, which lost 1 base and 6 bases, there was a span of 8 bases. This CDR3 has 14 residues. CDR3 in DNA: TGTGCCAGCAGCGTATCGGACAGTAATTCACCCCTCCACTTT. Protein: CASSVSDSNSPLHF.

The sample holds a few counts of this clonotype. This chain connects TRBV20-1 to TRBJ1-2; D is undetermined. Per germline, CDR1 DFQATT and CDR2 SNEGSKA (reference sequence). V was clipped by 0 bases and J by 7 bases, with 9 bases between them. The CDR3 length is 12 residues. The CDR3 is CSARDSGTGYTF. CDR3 nucleotides: TGCAGTGCTAGAGATTCGGGAACTGGCTACACCTTC.

This clonotype was seen more than once but under ten times. The chain has TRBV7-2 and TRBJ2-1; 10 bases fit TRBD2. The CDR3 runs 16 residues. J gave up 10 bases and V 2 bases, and 11 bases lay outside the gene matches. The germline CDR1 and CDR2 sequences are SGHTA and FQGNSA. CDR3 in DNA: TGTGCCAGCAGCTTATCGGGGGGGACTAGCGTCTCAGAGCAGTTCTTC. This gives the protein CASSLSGGTSVSEQFF.

The chain combines TRBV15 with TRBJ2-2, with D possibly being TRBD2 (6 bases). The CDR3 is 16 amino acids. CDR1 is LNHNV and CDR2 is YYDKDF in the germline V gene (reference sequence). V was cut by 0 bases and J by 6 bases, with 14 bases left in between. The CDR3 coding sequence is TGTGCCACCAGCAGAGACCTACTAGCTATACCCGGGGAGCTGTTTTTT. Translated, it gives CATSRDLLAIPGELFF.

The chain has TRBV20-1 and TRBJ2-4; 9 bases are a match to TRBD1. The CDR3 extends over 15 amino acids. Per germline, CDR1 DFQATT and CDR2 SNEGSKA (reference sequence). V shed 3 bases, J shed 8 bases, and the junction held 11 bases outside the gene matches. CDR3 in DNA: TGCAGTGCTAGGAACCCAAGGACAGGGGAGGACATTCAGTACTTC. It translates to CSARNPRTGEDIQYF.

This chain uses TRBV7-8 with TRBJ2-5; D tentatively fits TRBD1 or TRBD2 (7 bases each). TRBJ2-7 matches the DNA end more closely, so the J call is doubtful. CDR3 length equals 16 residues. Germline values: CDR1 SGHVS, CDR2 FQNEAQ. The chain's CDR3 is CASSLAQGGGDYEQYF. Here the CDR3 DNA reads TGTGCCAGCAGCTTAGCCCAGGGGGGGGGCGATTACGAGCAGTACTTC.

This sequence joins TRBV6-1 and TRBJ2-5, with D possibly matching TRBD2 (6 bases). From germline, CDR1 is MNHNS and CDR2 SASEGT. The V end lost 6 bases, the J end lost 11 bases, and 19 bases lay between the germline ends. CDR3 length: 13 residues. The CDR3 DNA is TGTGCCAGCAGCATGGGACTCCCTGGGGAGCAGTACTTC. Its translation is CASSMGLPGEQYF.

This clonotype turned up a few times. This chain connects TRBV21-1 to TRBJ2-7; the tabulated D call, TRBD2, remains unverified against the DNA. TRBV21-1 is labeled a pseudogene. This CDR3 has 16 amino acids. The CDR3 sequence: CASSKEGRLPSYEQYF. The DNA of the CDR3 is TGTGCCAGCAGCAAAGAGGGCAGGTTACCCTCCTACGAGCAGTACTTC.

A word on this clonotype: Just one base apart from a much larger clone, this may be a read error. The J gene is TRBJ2-5, the V gene TRBV5-1; TRBD2 is a possible D gene (5 bases). The length of the CDR3 is 14 residues. The germline V gene has CDR1 SGHRS and CDR2 YFSETQ. Trimming stripped 3 bases from V and 1 base from J, with 10 bases between. The CDR3 sequence is CASSSTTTQETQYF. CDR3 coding DNA: TGCGCCAGCAGCTCGACGACTACCCAAGAGACCCAGTACTTC.

This CDR3 reads CASGERLGQNYGYTF. In DNA form, the CDR3 reads TGTGCCAGTGGCGAACGTTTGGGACAGAACTATGGCTACACCTTC. V usage is TRBV6-5 and J usage is TRBJ1-2, with 7 bases identical to TRBD1. CDR1 is MNHEY and CDR2 is SVGAGI in the germline V gene. J gave up 2 bases and V 9 bases, and 12 bases lay outside the gene matches. The CDR3 has 15 amino acids.

CDR3 protein: CASSVVGKRTGELFF. Here the CDR3 DNA reads TGTGCCAGCAGCGTAGTGGGAAAGAGGACCGGGGAGCTGTTTTTT. The chain is built from TRBV9 and TRBJ2-2; D call uncertain. The CDR3 is 15 amino acids. Germline CDR1 is SGDLS and CDR2 is YYNGEE. Trimming shortened V by 0 bases and J by 5 bases, and 11 bases separated the two germline ends. The full variable domain, its missing parts supplied by reference TRBV9 and TRBJ2-2, is DSGVTQTPKHLITATGQRVTLRCSPRSGDLSVYWYQQSLDQGLQFLIQYYNGEERAKGNILERFSAQQFPDLHSELNLSSLELGDSALYFCASSVVGKRTGELFFGEGSRLTVL.

The genes are TRBV20-1 and TRBJ2-5; D is uncertain. CDR3 size: 12 residues. V was pared by 3 bases and J by 2 bases, with 7 bases between. Germline lookup yields CDR1 DFQATT and CDR2 SNEGSKA (reference sequence). The chain's CDR3 is CSASYRQETQYF. The CDR3 DNA is TGCAGTGCTAGCTATAGGCAAGAGACCCAGTACTTC.

CDR3 DNA sequence: TGCGCCAGCAGCCAAACTGAGGGTACGGTTAGCAATCAGCCCCAGCATTTT. It translates to CASSQTEGTVSNQPQHF. The chain has TRBV4-1 and TRBJ1-5, with D hard to call. The CDR3 sequence is 17 residues long. CDR1 and CDR2 from the germline V gene are MGHRA and YSYEKL. Trimming left V 2 bases short and J 0 bases short, with 14 bases between.

This clonotype has only a few counts. The J gene is TRBJ2-7, the V gene TRBV27, with D perhaps matching TRBD1 (6 bases). CDR3 length equals 13 residues. In germline, CDR1 is MNHEY, CDR2 SMNVEV (reference sequence). CDR3 in amino acids: CPSPRDIFYEQYF. The CDR3 DNA follows: TGTCCCTCACCTCGGGACATTTTTTACGAGCAGTACTTC.

This clonotype was seen only a few times. The J gene is TRBJ1-5, the V gene TRBV6-5; no clear D. The germline V gene has CDR1 MNHEY and CDR2 SVGAGI. Trimming cost V 6 bases and J 0 bases, with 12 bases left between them. The CDR3 has 15 amino acids. DNA of the CDR3: TGTGCCAGCAGAAGAGGGTCCCGTAGCAATCAGCCCCAGCATTTT. This sequence encodes CASRRGSRSNQPQHF.

This rearrangement joins TRBV5-1 to TRBJ2-3; 7 bases fit TRBD1. The germline V gene encodes CDR1 SGHRS and CDR2 YFSETQ. The CDR3 has 16 residues. The J segment lost 3 bases and the V segment lost 4 bases, leaving 11 bases of the junction unmatched. CDR3 sequence reads: CASSVGRQGLTDTQYF. DNA of the CDR3: TGCGCCAGCAGCGTCGGTCGACAGGGCTTGACAGATACGCAGTATTTT.

This chain uses TRBV28 with TRBJ2-5; no firm D call. Germline values: CDR1 MDHEN, CDR2 SYDVKM. Trimming took off 1 base at V and 1 base at J, with 7 bases between the two ends. This CDR3 region has 14 residues. The CDR3 sequence is CASSLYPFQETQYF. The CDR3 coding sequence is TGTGCCAGCAGTTTATATCCATTCCAAGAGACCCAGTACTTC.

The V and J genes are TRBV12-3 or TRBV12-4 and TRBJ2-5; D unclear. V lost 6 bases to trimming and J lost 5 bases, with 16 bases between them. The CDR3 sequence is 14 residues long. The DNA of the CDR3 is TGTGCCAGCAGGTCCTCGTCGAGTGCTGAGACCCAGTACTTC. Amino acids: CASRSSSSAETQYF.

This clonotype was seen ten or more times. The rearrangement joins TRBV7-8 to TRBJ2-7; TRBD1 is a possible D gene (5 bases). This CDR3 has 14 residues. The V end was cut by 0 bases, the J end by 3 bases, with 9 bases between. Germline-derived CDR1 and CDR2 are SGHVS and FQNEAQ. The CDR3 coding sequence is TGTGCCAGCAGCTTAGCCCAGGGCCACTACGAGCAGTACTTC. Its protein product is CASSLAQGHYEQYF.

V and J are TRBV12-3 or TRBV12-4 and TRBJ2-3, with D possibly matching TRBD1 (5 bases). The CDR3 length is 15 residues. With 6 bases removed from V and 4 bases from J, the gap between germline ends came to 17 bases. The CDR3 DNA reads as TGTGCCAGCAGCGACCTAGGGGATTTTGCAGATACGCAGTATTTT. Translating gives CASSDLGDFADTQYF.

The J gene is TRBJ2-3, the V gene TRBV14; no clear D. Between the trimmed V and J ends, which lost 4 bases and 3 bases, there was a span of 17 bases. The germline V gene has CDR1 SGHDN and CDR2 FVKESK. The CDR3 contains 16 residues. CDR3 sequence: CASSRTFGQITDTQYF. The CDR3 DNA follows: TGTGCCAGCAGCCGCACCTTCGGGCAGATAACAGATACGCAGTATTTT.

Note on this clonotype: The junction does not match germline at one end; this may be a read error. The V call is TRBV5-1, the J call TRBJ2-1; TRBD1 or TRBD2 may be the D gene (5 bases each). The germline CDR1 and CDR2 sequences are SGHRS and YFSETQ. This CDR3 has 14 residues. The CDR3 spells CASSLVGVLNERFF. The CDR3 nucleotides are TGCGCCAGCAGCTTGGTGGGGGTCCTCAATGAGCGGTTCTTC.

The rearrangement joins TRBV2 to TRBJ2-5; 8 nucleotides agree with TRBD1. This CDR3 spans 16 amino acids. CDR1 is SNHLY, CDR2 FYNNEI, per germline. V lost 3 bases and J lost 4; bases outside the gene matches: 10. The DNA of the CDR3 is TGTGCCAGCAGTGACTCCTTGGGCAGGGGGCTAGAGACCCAGTACTTC. Protein sequence: CASSDSLGRGLETQYF.

The chain has TRBV25-1 and TRBJ2-3, with 8 bases aligning to TRBD1. CDR1 is MGHDK, CDR2 SYGVNS, per germline. The trim removed 7 bases at V and 0 bases at J, leaving 6 bases unmatched. The CDR3 is 15 residues long. CDR3 DNA sequence: TGTGCCAGCACGAGACAGGGGACTAGCACAGATACGCAGTATTTT. Amino acid sequence: CASTRQGTSTDTQYF.

This clonotype has a count of ten or more. The chain uses TRBV12-3 or TRBV12-4 and TRBJ1-2; D gene unclear. This CDR3 comprises 14 residues. Trimming removed 5 bases at V and 2 bases at J, with 12 bases between. CDR3 in DNA: TGTGCCAGCAGTCCCACCGGGTCCAACTATGGCTACACCTTC. This encodes CASSPTGSNYGYTF.